These T cell receptor beta chains were read from a single sample in a study of response to subunit inactivated influenza vaccine. TCRdb passed the RT-PCR reads through MiXCR, listing each CDR3 protein once. The sample records roughly 760,000 distinct CDR3 sequences, 21% being singletons. The input for sequencing was PBMCs from blood, taken 5 to 6 days after vaccination. These receptors were collected from a man in his fifties who received an inactivated influenza vaccine. The CDR3 runs from the conserved cysteine through the conserved F or W. The order of the fields is J gene, V gene, D gene, clone size, CDR3 length, CDR3 protein, CDR3 DNA. The D gene is left open where the match is weak. Clone size is given for some rows only: seen once, a few or many times, or a class if the clone is expanded.

J gene: TRBJ2-1; V gene: TRBV4-3; D gene: NA; clone size: NA; CDR3 length: 14; CDR3 protein: CASSQEPNGNEQFF; CDR3 DNA: TGCGCCAGCAGCCAAGAACCCAACGGGAATGAGCAGTTCTTC
J gene: TRBJ2-7; V gene: TRBV20-1; D gene: NA; clone size: NA; CDR3 length: 14; CDR3 protein: CSASRTGITYEQYF; CDR3 DNA: TGCAGTGCTTCGCGGACGGGGATTACCTACGAGCAGTACTTC
J gene: TRBJ2-3; V gene: TRBV29-1; D gene: NA; clone size: many; CDR3 length: 14; CDR3 protein: CSVELLVGTDTQYF; CDR3 DNA: TGCAGCGTTGAGCTACTGGTTGGCACAGATACGCAGTATTTT
J gene: TRBJ2-1; V gene: TRBV7-9; D gene: TRBD1; clone size: NA; CDR3 length: 17; CDR3 protein: CASSLTARGWGPNEQFF; CDR3 DNA: TGTGCCAGCAGCTTAACGGCCAGGGGGTGGGGGCCTAATGAGCAGTTCTTC
J gene: TRBJ1-5; V gene: TRBV5-1; D gene: NA; clone size: NA; CDR3 length: 14; CDR3 protein: CASSQGHPDQPQHF; CDR3 DNA: TGCGCCAGCAGCCAGGGACACCCTGATCAGCCCCAGCATTTT
J gene: TRBJ2-1; V gene: TRBV15; D gene: NA; clone size: few; CDR3 length: 13; CDR3 protein: CATSNQGYNEQFF; CDR3 DNA: TGTGCCACCAGCAATCAGGGATACAATGAGCAGTTCTTC
J gene: TRBJ1-6; V gene: TRBV12-3/TRBV12-4; D gene: NA; clone size: once; CDR3 length: 14; CDR3 protein: CASSVGSYNSPLHF; CDR3 DNA: TGTGCCAGCAGTGTGGGTTCCTATAATTCACCCCTCCACTTT
J gene: TRBJ1-5; V gene: TRBV12-3/TRBV12-4; D gene: NA; clone size: NA; CDR3 length: 13; CDR3 protein: CASSGLGNQPQHF; CDR3 DNA: TGTGCCAGCTCAGGGTTGGGCAATCAGCCCCAGCATTTT
J gene: TRBJ2-2; V gene: TRBV20-1; D gene: NA; clone size: many; CDR3 length: 13; CDR3 protein: CSARRLDTGELFF; CDR3 DNA: TGCAGTGCTAGAAGGCTCGACACCGGGGAGCTGTTTTTT
J gene: TRBJ2-1; V gene: TRBV11-2; D gene: TRBD1; clone size: NA; CDR3 length: 17; CDR3 protein: CASSLEVGVRGTAVRFF; CDR3 DNA: TGTGCCAGCAGCTTAGAAGTAGGCGTCAGGGGGACAGCGGTGAGGTTCTTC
J gene: TRBJ2-3; V gene: TRBV29-1; D gene: TRBD2; clone size: many; CDR3 length: 14; CDR3 protein: CSVASGRYTDTQYF; CDR3 DNA: TGCAGCGTTGCTAGCGGGAGGTACACAGATACGCAGTATTTT
J gene: TRBJ1-1; V gene: TRBV20-1; D gene: NA; clone size: few; CDR3 length: 13; CDR3 protein: CSARDSGPELAFF; CDR3 DNA: TGCAGTGCTAGAGATTCTGGGCCGGAATTAGCTTTCTTT
J gene: TRBJ2-6; V gene: TRBV21-1; D gene: NA; clone size: few; CDR3 length: 21; CDR3 protein: CASSKGTLGQGIYGGANVLTF; CDR3 DNA: TGTGCCAGCAGCAAAGGGACACTGGGACAGGGGATCTACGGTGGGGCCAACGTCCTGACTTTC
J gene: TRBJ1-1; V gene: TRBV30; D gene: NA; clone size: NA; CDR3 length: 14; CDR3 protein: CAWRNSILNTEAFF; CDR3 DNA: TGTGCCTGGAGGAACAGCATTCTGAACACTGAAGCTTTCTTT
J gene: TRBJ2-7; V gene: TRBV12-3/TRBV12-4; D gene: NA; clone size: NA; CDR3 length: 14; CDR3 protein: CASRGEGRGYEQYF; CDR3 DNA: TGTGCCAGCAGGGGGGAGGGCAGGGGCTACGAGCAGTACTTC
J gene: TRBJ2-4; V gene: TRBV7-2; D gene: NA; clone size: NA; CDR3 length: 12; CDR3 protein: CASSPVSRIQYF; CDR3 DNA: TGTGCCAGCAGCCCCGTGTCCCGCATTCAGTACTTC